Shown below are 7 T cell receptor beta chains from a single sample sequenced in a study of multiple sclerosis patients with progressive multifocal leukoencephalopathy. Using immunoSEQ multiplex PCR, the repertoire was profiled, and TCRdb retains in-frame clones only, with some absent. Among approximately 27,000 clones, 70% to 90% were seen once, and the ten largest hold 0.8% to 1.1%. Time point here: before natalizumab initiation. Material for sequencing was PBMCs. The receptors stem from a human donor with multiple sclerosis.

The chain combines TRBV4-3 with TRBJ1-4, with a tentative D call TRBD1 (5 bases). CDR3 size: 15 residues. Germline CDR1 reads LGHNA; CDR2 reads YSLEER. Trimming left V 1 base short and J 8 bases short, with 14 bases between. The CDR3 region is CASSQVGTGQEKLFF. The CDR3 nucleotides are TGCGCCAGCAGCCAAGTCGGAACAGGACAAGAAAAACTGTTTTTT.

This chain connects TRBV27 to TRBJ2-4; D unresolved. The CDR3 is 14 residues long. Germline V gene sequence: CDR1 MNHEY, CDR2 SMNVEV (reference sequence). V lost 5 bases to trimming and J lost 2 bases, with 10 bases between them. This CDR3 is CASSPSLSKNIQYF. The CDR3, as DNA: TGTGCCAGCAGTCCGTCCCTGTCCAAAAACATTCAGTACTTC.

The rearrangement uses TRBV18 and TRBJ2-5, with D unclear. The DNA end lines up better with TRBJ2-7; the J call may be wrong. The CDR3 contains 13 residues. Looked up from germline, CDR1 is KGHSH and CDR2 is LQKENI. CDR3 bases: TGTGCCAGCTCACCAGGGCCAGCCTACGAGCAGTACTTC. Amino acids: CASSPGPAYEQYF.

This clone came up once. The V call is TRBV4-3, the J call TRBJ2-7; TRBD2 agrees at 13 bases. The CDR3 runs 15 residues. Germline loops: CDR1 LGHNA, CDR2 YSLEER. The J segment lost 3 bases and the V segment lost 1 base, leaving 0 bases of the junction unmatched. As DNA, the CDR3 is TGCGCCAGCAGCCAAGGACTAGCGGGGGGCTACGAGCAGTACTTC. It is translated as CASSQGLAGGYEQYF.

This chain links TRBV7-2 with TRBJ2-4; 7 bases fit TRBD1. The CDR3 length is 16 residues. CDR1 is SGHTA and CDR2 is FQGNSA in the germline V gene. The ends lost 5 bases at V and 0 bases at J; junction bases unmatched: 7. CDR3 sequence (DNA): TGTGCCAGCAGCCCAGGGGGAGCCCTAGCCAAAAACATTCAGTACTTC. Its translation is CASSPGGALAKNIQYF. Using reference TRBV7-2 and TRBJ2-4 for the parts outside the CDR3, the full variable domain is GAGVSQSPSNKVTEKGKDVELRCDPISGHTALYWYRQSLGQGLEFLIYFQGNSAPDKSGLPSDRFSAERTGGSVSTLTIQRTQQEDSAVYLCASSPGGALAKNIQYFGAGTRLSVL.

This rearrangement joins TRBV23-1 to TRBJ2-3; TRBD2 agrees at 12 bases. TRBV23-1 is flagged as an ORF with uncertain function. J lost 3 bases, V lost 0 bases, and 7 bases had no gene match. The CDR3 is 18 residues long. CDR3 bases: TGCGCCAGCAGTCAATCGGGATCCGGGACTAGCGGGACAGATACGCAGTATTTT. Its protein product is CASSQSGSGTSGTDTQYF.

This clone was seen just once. CDR3 loop: CASSVVGGFTDTQYF. The CDR3 DNA is TGTGCCAGCAGCGTAGTAGGAGGTTTCACAGATACGCAGTATTTT. The rearrangement links TRBV9 to TRBJ2-3; a weak D match, TRBD2 (5 bases). Trimming shortened V by 0 bases and J by 2 bases, and 10 bases separated the two germline ends. This CDR3 has 15 amino acids. The germline CDR1 and CDR2 sequences are SGDLS and YYNGEE.